Presented here are 10 T cell receptor beta chains from one specimen sequenced in a study of radiation and T cells in renal cell carcinoma. The time point was: blood 4 weeks post-SBRT, at nephrectomy. Noted treatment: 15 Gy SBRT to primary tumor, nephrectomy 4 weeks later. The repertoire was sequenced with immunoSEQ multiplex PCR; TCRdb's copy has only in-frame clones and lacks some. The sample records some 78,000 clones, roughly nine tenths being singletons. The source material was blood, sampled from a patient whose treatment included radiotherapy and nephrectomy. The receptors stem from a woman aged 70-85 years with renal cell carcinoma.

This rearrangement joins TRBV13 to TRBJ2-5, with D possibly TRBD1 on 6 matching bases. Germline V gene data show CDR1 as PRHDT and CDR2 as FYEKMQ (reference sequence). CDR3 length: 14 residues. The germline V and J ends were trimmed by 2 bases and 5 bases, with 12 bases remaining between them. For the CDR3, the DNA is TGTGCCAGCAGCTTAAATCAGGGGTCGGAGACCCAGTACTTC. Translated: CASSLNQGSETQYF.

The table lists this clone with a count of one. V is TRBV9 and J is TRBJ2-3, with D possibly TRBD2 on 5 matching bases. Germline V gene lookup returns CDR1 SGDLS and CDR2 YYNGEE. V was clipped by 1 base and J by 2 bases, with 11 bases between them. This CDR3 spans 15 amino acids. This CDR3 reads CASSVISAVTDTQYF. The CDR3 region has the DNA TGTGCCAGCAGCGTAATTTCAGCGGTCACAGATACGCAGTATTTT.

The chain uses TRBV7-9 and TRBJ1-2; maybe TRBD1 (6 bases). V was clipped by 8 bases and J by 8 bases, with 15 bases between them. Germline V gene data show CDR1 as SEHNR and CDR2 as FQNEAQ (reference sequence). The CDR3 runs to 12 residues. CDR3 in amino acids: CASQPGEIGYTF. The CDR3 nucleotides are TGTGCCAGCCAACCAGGGGAGATCGGCTACACCTTC.

The chain links TRBV7-9 to TRBJ1-6, with unresolved D. V lost 3 bases and J 8 bases, leaving 11 bases between the germline ends. The CDR3 loop spans 14 amino acids. The germline V gene encodes CDR1 SEHNR and CDR2 FQNEAQ (reference sequence). Here the CDR3 reads CASSFERDHSPLHF. CDR3 bases: TGTGCCAGCAGCTTTGAACGGGATCATTCACCCCTCCACTTT.

The chain couples TRBV27 to TRBJ1-5; D may be TRBD1 (6 bases). V shed 9 bases and J shed 7 bases, with 16 bases lying between them. This CDR3 has 13 amino acids. Germline CDR1 MNHEY, CDR2 SMNVEV (reference sequence). CDR3 protein: CASNRGGGQPQHF. CDR3 bases: TGTGCCAGTAATCGGGGAGGGGGGCAGCCCCAGCATTTT.

The J gene is TRBJ1-1, the V gene TRBV7-9, with 7 nucleotides matching TRBD1. V lost 3 bases and J lost 1; bases outside the gene matches: 2. This CDR3 is 14 amino acids long. Per the germline V gene, CDR1 is SEHNR and CDR2 is FQNEAQ (reference sequence). CDR3 amino acids: CASSFWDRNTEAFF. The CDR3 DNA follows: TGTGCCAGCAGCTTCTGGGACAGGAACACTGAAGCTTTCTTT.

This clone has just one count. The chain recombines TRBV7-9 with TRBJ2-1; D tentatively fits TRBD1 or TRBD2 (6 bases each). V lost 3 bases and J 6 bases, leaving 12 bases between the germline ends. Germline lookup yields CDR1 SEHNR and CDR2 FQNEAQ (reference sequence). The CDR3 loop spans 14 amino acids. CDR3: CASSFLQGGNEQFF. The CDR3 DNA reads TGTGCCAGCAGCTTCTTACAGGGAGGCAATGAGCAGTTCTTC. The full variable domain, its missing parts supplied by reference TRBV7-9 and TRBJ2-1, is DTGVSQNPRHKITKRGQNVTFRCDPISEHNRLYWYRQTLGQGPEFLTYFQNEAQLEKSRLLSDRFSAERPKGSFSTLEIQRTEQGDSAMYLCASSFLQGGNEQFFGPGTRLTVL.

The chain couples TRBV14 to TRBJ1-2, with D maybe TRBD1 (5 bases). This CDR3 is built from 16 residues. Germline V CDR1 and CDR2: SGHDN, FVKESK. Trimming removed 0 bases at V and 5 bases at J, with 16 bases between. For the CDR3, the DNA is TGTGCCAGCAGCCAAGATCTCTTAGGACACGGATATGGCTACACCTTC. It yields the protein CASSQDLLGHGYGYTF.

CDR3 sequence: CASKGTDNYGYTF. CDR3 sequence (DNA): TGTGCCAGCAAGGGGACGGATAACTATGGCTACACCTTC. The gene calls are TRBV28 and TRBJ1-2; perhaps TRBD1 as D (5 bases). The V gene's germline CDR1 is MDHEN and CDR2 SYDVKM. The CDR3 covers 13 residues. V was trimmed by 7 bases and J by 1 base, leaving 10 bases between them.

The genes are TRBV28 and TRBJ1-1; no definite D call. Trimming pared 4 bases from V and 4 bases from J, leaving 13 bases between. This CDR3 region has 14 residues. Looked up from germline, CDR1 is MDHEN and CDR2 is SYDVKM. The CDR3, as DNA: TGTGCCAGCAGTTCCCGGGCTGGGGTCACTGAAGCTTTCTTT. Protein: CASSSRAGVTEAFF.